Each of the 15 T cell receptor beta chains below was sequenced from the same sample in a study of CD8 T cells in ankylosing spondylitis. General observations from the study: Blood from ankylosing spondylitis patients appeared to carry a characteristic roughly eight-variant TCR beta motif.

These TCRs' antigens remain unknown. TCRdb reanalysed the 5' RACE reads using MiXCR and keeps one entry per CDR3 protein. Of 75,000 to 95,000 distinct CDR3 sequences listed, roughly 9% are singletons. Material for sequencing was blood, either unsorted or a sorted T cell fraction (not recorded which). The receptors originated from a male donor with ankylosing spondylitis.

The chain joins TRBV12-3 or TRBV12-4 to TRBJ1-6; 8 bases fit TRBD1. Losses at the gene ends were 6 bases for V and 2 bases for J; bases not matched to a gene: 3. This CDR3 is built from 15 residues. The CDR3 here is CASRKQGAYNSPLHF. The DNA of the CDR3 is TGTGCCAGCAGAAAACAGGGGGCCTATAATTCACCCCTCCACTTT.

The V call is TRBV27, the J call TRBJ1-2; perhaps TRBD1 as D (5 bases). Trimming removed 2 bases from V and 6 bases from J, with 10 bases in between. CDR3 length: 13 residues. Germline-derived CDR1 and CDR2 are MNHEY and SMNVEV (reference sequence). CDR3 DNA sequence: TGTGCCAGCAGTTTACTGGGGGTGGATGGCTACACCTTC. Its protein is CASSLLGVDGYTF.

This clonotype has ten or more counts. The J gene is TRBJ2-7, the V gene TRBV10-3; perhaps D is TRBD1 or TRBD2 (7 bases each). Trimming took 3 bases from V and 4 from J, leaving 19 bases between them. The V gene's germline CDR1 is ENHRY and CDR2 SYGVKD. The CDR3 totals 16 residues. In DNA form, the CDR3 reads TGTGCCATCAGTGACCCGGGGGGACAGAGGGATTACGAGCAGTACTTC. The encoded protein is CAISDPGGQRDYEQYF.

This clonotype appeared a few times. V is TRBV7-7 and J is TRBJ2-2; a weak D match, TRBD2 (5 bases). The CDR3 loop spans 14 amino acids. Trimming pared 3 bases from V and 1 base from J, leaving 6 bases between. The germline V gene has CDR1 SSHAT and CDR2 FNYEAQ (reference sequence). CDR3 sequence: CASSFSENTGELFF. Written as DNA, the CDR3 is TGTGCCAGCAGCTTTAGCGAGAACACCGGGGAGCTGTTTTTT.

This clonotype was seen a handful of times. V and J are TRBV3-1 and TRBJ1-1, with D possibly being TRBD1 (6 bases). The V end lost 1 base, the J end lost 0 bases, and 12 bases lay between the germline ends. This CDR3 is 16 amino acids long. The germline CDR1 and CDR2 sequences are LGHDT and YNNKEL (reference sequence). CDR3 coding DNA: TGTGCCAGCAGCCAAGGGCTAGGGGGGTTGAACACTGAAGCTTTCTTT. This encodes CASSQGLGGLNTEAFF.

The chain joins TRBV7-9 to TRBJ2-7; tentatively, D is TRBD1 (6 bases). The CDR3 loop spans 14 amino acids. CDR1 and CDR2 from the germline V gene are SEHNR and FQNEAQ (reference sequence). The V end was cut by 4 bases, the J end by 2 bases, with 12 bases between. CDR3 in amino acids: CASSSPQGPYEQYF. CDR3 bases: TGTGCCAGCAGCTCGCCGCAGGGGCCCTACGAGCAGTACTTC.

The chain employs TRBV15 and TRBJ2-3; D is unresolved. This CDR3 has 14 residues. V lost 0 bases and J 5 bases, leaving 9 bases between the germline ends. Germline V gene data show CDR1 as LNHNV and CDR2 as YYDKDF (reference sequence). CDR3 sequence: CATSRDSLEDTQYF. Here the CDR3 DNA reads TGTGCCACCAGCAGAGATTCTTTAGAAGATACGCAGTATTTT.

The J gene is TRBJ2-7, the V gene TRBV7-9; 7 bases are shared with TRBD2. The junction had 10 bases not matched to a gene; V was cut back by 5 bases and J by 3 bases. In germline, CDR1 is SEHNR, CDR2 FQNEAQ (reference sequence). The CDR3 contains 15 residues. The CDR3 DNA follows: TGTGCCAGCAGCCCCCGGGAGCGGGGTGACTACGAGCAGTACTTC. The encoded protein is CASSPRERGDYEQYF.

This clonotype was seen many times. The CDR3 spells CASSLGQDSTDTQYF. In DNA form, the CDR3 reads TGTGCCAGCAGCCTAGGACAGGATAGCACAGATACGCAGTATTTT. The V and J genes are TRBV11-2 and TRBJ2-3, with TRBD1 identical over 7 bases. Germline values: CDR1 SGHAT, CDR2 FQNNGV. The CDR3 consists of 15 residues. Germline trimming cut 5 bases from V and 0 bases from J; bases unmatched to any gene: 5.

This clonotype was counted only a few times. V usage is TRBV6-1 and J usage is TRBJ1-1; 10 bases match TRBD1. Germline CDR1 MNHNS, CDR2 SASEGT. The CDR3 is made up of 17 amino acids. J was trimmed by 1 base and V by 4 bases; bases with no gene match: 9. The CDR3 is CASSVDRGGSWNTEAFF. As DNA, the CDR3 is TGTGCCAGCAGTGTGGACAGGGGGGGATCCTGGAACACTGAAGCTTTCTTT.

The V gene is TRBV5-6, the J gene TRBJ1-1, with TRBD1 matching 8 bases. J lost 12 bases, V lost 4 bases, and 20 bases had no gene match. The V gene's germline CDR1 is SGHDT and CDR2 YYEEEE. The CDR3 has 16 amino acids. CDR3 in amino acids: CASSLTSQGAISETFF. Here the CDR3 DNA reads TGTGCCAGCAGCCTAACATCCCAGGGGGCGATCAGTGAGACTTTCTTT.

This clonotype has more than one count but fewer than ten. V is TRBV7-9 and J is TRBJ2-2; D gene unclear. With 1 base removed from V and 4 bases from J, the gap between germline ends came to 4 bases. The germline V gene has CDR1 SEHNR and CDR2 FQNEAQ (reference sequence). This CDR3 spans 13 amino acids. The CDR3 DNA sequence: TGTGCCAGCAGCTTAGGTATCACCGGGGAGCTGTTTTTT. It codes for CASSLGITGELFF.

This clonotype was found many times. This chain connects TRBV20-1 to TRBJ2-7; TRBD1 aligns across 9 bases. Germline V gene data show CDR1 as DFQATT and CDR2 as SNEGSKA (reference sequence). Trimming cost V 1 base and J 4 bases; bases outside gene matches: 2. CDR3 length: 13 residues. CDR3 coding DNA: TGCAGTGCTAGAGGGGACAGGGAATACGAGCAGTACTTC. Its protein is CSARGDREYEQYF.

CDR3 amino acids: CASSGEAGTGDYGYTF. DNA for the CDR3: TGTGCCAGCAGCGGGGAGGCCGGGACAGGTGATTATGGCTACACCTTC. V is TRBV7-2 and J is TRBJ1-2, with TRBD1 matching over 8 bases. This CDR3 spans 16 amino acids. Trimming cost V 5 bases and J 5 bases; bases outside gene matches: 13. Germline CDR1 and CDR2: SGHTA and FQGNSA.

This clonotype has just a few counts. This chain connects TRBV3-1 to TRBJ2-1, with 9 positions matching TRBD1. CDR1 is LGHDT and CDR2 is YNNKEL in the germline V gene (reference sequence). Trimming removed 4 bases from V and 0 bases from J; junction bases left unmatched: 10. CDR3 length: 18 amino acids. CDR3 sequence reads: CASSRPIQGAPSYNEQFF. DNA of the CDR3: TGTGCCAGCAGCCGCCCCATACAGGGGGCCCCCTCCTACAATGAGCAGTTCTTC.